This passage covers 31 T cell receptor beta chains from one sample sequenced in a study of blood T cell repertoires in COVID-19. Assay used: immunoSEQ multiplex PCR; TCRdb lists only in-frame clones, some missing. The profile covers tens of thousands of clones, with 83% appearing a single time and roughly 5.2% taken by the ten largest. The material sequenced was peripheral blood. These receptors all stem from a human donor in a cohort sampled during active COVID-19.

V and J are TRBV20-1 and TRBJ2-7; D may be TRBD2 (7 bases). CDR1 DFQATT and CDR2 SNEGSKA come from the germline V gene (reference sequence). V was clipped by 3 bases and J by 6 bases, with 9 bases between them. The CDR3 totals 11 residues. CDR3 sequence: CSARRGGEQYF. The CDR3 nucleotides read TGCAGTGCTAGGAGGGGGGGCGAGCAGTACTTC.

The chain links TRBV3-1 (or the pseudogene TRBV3-2) to TRBJ2-3; 7 bases line up with TRBD1. This CDR3 is built from 14 residues. The J segment lost 8 bases and the V segment lost 4 bases, leaving 9 bases of the junction unmatched. Germline-derived CDR1 and CDR2 are LGHDT and YNNKEL (reference sequence). The CDR3 spells CASSPAHSGGTQYF. The CDR3 DNA reads TGTGCCAGCAGCCCCGCCCACTCAGGGGGTACGCAGTATTTT.

V usage is TRBV6-6 and J usage is TRBJ2-7, with TRBD1 matching 8 bases. The CDR3 is 14 amino acids. The J segment lost 6 bases and the V segment lost 0 bases, leaving 4 bases of the junction unmatched. The germline CDR1 and CDR2 sequences are MNHNY and SVGAGI (reference sequence). In DNA, the CDR3 is TGTGCCAGCAGTTACTCTCAGGGGGCGCGCGAGCAGTACTTC. This sequence encodes CASSYSQGAREQYF.

This clone showed up just once. The V and J genes are TRBV30 and TRBJ1-2, with D maybe TRBD1 (5 bases). This CDR3 has 12 residues. Per the germline V gene, CDR1 is GTSNPN and CDR2 is SVGIG (reference sequence). With 0 bases removed from V and 8 bases from J, the gap between germline ends came to 10 bases. This CDR3 reads CAWSVGVGGYTF. DNA of the CDR3: TGTGCCTGGAGTGTAGGGGTGGGCGGCTACACCTTC.

The V and J genes are TRBV3-1 (or the pseudogene TRBV3-2) and TRBJ1-2; no clear D. Germline V gene sequence: CDR1 LGHDT, CDR2 YNNKEL (reference sequence). The CDR3 covers 14 residues. The V end was cut by 0 bases, the J end by 4 bases, with 9 bases between. CDR3 nucleotide sequence: TGTGCCAGCAGCCAAGATCCCCCGTCCTATGGCTACACCTTC. This gives the protein CASSQDPPSYGYTF.

In DNA form, the CDR3 reads TGTGCCTGGAGTGGCCAGCGCTATGGCTACACCTTC. Residues: CAWSGQRYGYTF. The chain carries TRBV30 and TRBJ1-2; D not certain. The CDR3 extends over 12 amino acids. Germline V gene data show CDR1 as GTSNPN and CDR2 as SVGIG (reference sequence). Trimming left V 1 base short and J 4 bases short, with 7 bases between.

The rearrangement uses TRBV5-1 and TRBJ2-3; D is perhaps TRBD1 (5 bases). The CDR3 is made up of 15 amino acids. CDR1 is SGHRS, CDR2 YFSETQ, per germline. The V end lost 4 bases, the J end lost 1 base, and 13 bases lay between the germline ends. Written as DNA, the CDR3 is TGCGCCAGCAGCGGGGTTCTAGGGGGCACAGATACGCAGTATTTT. Residues: CASSGVLGGTDTQYF.

The chain links TRBV18 to TRBJ1-1; D gene uncertain. V dropped 2 bases and J dropped 10 bases, with 14 bases sitting between them. The germline CDR1 and CDR2 sequences are KGHSH and LQKENI. CDR3 size: 13 residues. The DNA for the CDR3 is TGTGCCAGCTCACCAGGGTTGACTGAAGGAGCTTTCTTT. Translating gives CASSPGLTEGAFF. The entire variable domain, with the rest obtained from reference TRBV18 and TRBJ1-1, is as follows: NAGVMQNPRHLVRRRGQEARLRCSPMKGHSHVYWYRQLPEEGLKFMVYLQKENIIDESGMPKERFSAEFPKEGPSILRIQQVVRGDSAAYFCASSPGLTEGAFFGQGTRLTVV.

This clone is deemed medium-sized. This rearrangement joins TRBV6-6 to TRBJ1-1; 8 positions agree with TRBD1. Trimming removed 8 bases from V and 1 base from J; junction bases left unmatched: 12. Germline CDR1 reads MNHNY; CDR2 reads SVGAGI (reference sequence). CDR3 length: 16 amino acids. The CDR3 sequence: CASRNAPQGANTEAFF. CDR3 nucleotides: TGTGCCAGCCGAAATGCCCCGCAGGGGGCGAACACTGAAGCTTTCTTT.

Note on this clone: A junction boundary mismatches the germline segment, possibly from a read error. The genes are TRBV3-1 (or the pseudogene TRBV3-2) and TRBJ1-4; TRBD1 matches at 9 bases. Per germline, CDR1 LGHDT and CDR2 YNNKEL (reference sequence). The CDR3 covers 13 residues. CDR3 in DNA: TGTGCCAGCAGCCAAGATGAAGACAGGGGGTGGGTTTTT. This gives the protein CASSQDEDRGWVF.

V usage is TRBV5-1 and J usage is TRBJ2-2, with D perhaps matching TRBD1 (5 bases). The CDR3 is 14 amino acids. Trimming took 5 bases from V and 4 from J, leaving 12 bases between them. The germline gives CDR1 SGHRS, CDR2 YFSETQ. The CDR3 coding sequence is TGCGCCAGCAGGGTAGGGGCGAGCACCGGGGAGCTGTTTTTT. Residues: CASRVGASTGELFF.

This clone was detected only once. The V and J genes are TRBV29-1 and TRBJ2-2, with 9 nucleotides matching TRBD2. CDR1 SQVTM and CDR2 ANQGSEA come from the germline V gene. The CDR3 is 15 amino acids. V dropped 2 bases and J dropped 1; count of bases not matched to a gene: 2. CDR3 DNA: TGCAGCGTTGAATCGCGGGGGGGGAACACCGGGGAGCTGTTTTTT. Its protein is CSVESRGGNTGELFF.

The rearrangement uses TRBV29-1 and TRBJ1-2, with D possibly TRBD1 on 6 matching bases. Germline V gene lookup returns CDR1 SQVTM and CDR2 ANQGSEA. There are 11 residues in the CDR3. V lost 7 bases to trimming and J lost 8 bases, with 14 bases between them. The chain's CDR3 is CSGEGQGGYTF. The CDR3 DNA reads TGCAGCGGTGAGGGTCAGGGGGGCTACACCTTC.

CDR3 in DNA: TGTGCCAGCAGCTTCGGCAGGGCCAATGAGCAGTTCTTC. As protein: CASSFGRANEQFF. This sequence joins TRBV11-2 and TRBJ2-1, with D perhaps matching TRBD1 (5 bases). The CDR3 covers 13 residues. V lost 3 bases to trimming and J lost 6 bases, with 9 bases between them. Germline CDR1 is SGHAT and CDR2 is FQNNGV.

The chain employs TRBV7-3 and TRBJ2-1; 15 bases are a match to TRBD2. The CDR3 has 15 residues. Germline trimming cut 5 bases from V and 11 bases from J; bases unmatched to any gene: 7. Germline CDR1 and CDR2: SGHTA and FQGTGA. For the CDR3, the DNA is TGTGCCAGCAGCCCGAGGACTAGCGGGGGGGCTAAGCAGTTCTTC. Protein: CASSPRTSGGAKQFF.

This clone was seen more than once but under ten times. This sequence joins TRBV7-8 and TRBJ2-5, with 12 bases aligning to TRBD2. Per the germline V gene, CDR1 is SGHVS and CDR2 is FQNEAQ. V lost 7 bases to trimming and J lost 4 bases; unmatched junction nucleotides: 10. This CDR3 has 16 residues. The CDR3 coding sequence is TGTGCCAGCACTTGGAGTCTAGCGGGGGGGCTAGAGACCCAGTACTTC. It codes for CASTWSLAGGLETQYF.

This chain joins TRBV7-2 and TRBJ2-5, with D perhaps matching TRBD2 (6 bases). The V end lost 3 bases, the J end lost 6 bases, and 8 bases lay between the germline ends. Germline V gene sequence: CDR1 SGHTA, CDR2 FQGNSA. This CDR3 region has 12 residues. CDR3: CASSLGGQTQYF. The CDR3 DNA reads TGTGCCAGCAGCTTGGGAGGCCAGACCCAGTACTTC.

This clone was counted a few times. This rearrangement joins TRBV5-1 to TRBJ2-2, with D tentatively TRBD1 (6 bases). Per the germline V gene, CDR1 is SGHRS and CDR2 is YFSETQ. V dropped 2 bases and J dropped 9 bases, with 20 bases sitting between them. The CDR3 has 16 amino acids. CDR3 sequence (DNA): TGCGCCAGCAGCTTTCAGGGGTTGGTCTTCAGCAGGGAGCTGTTTTTT. Encoded protein: CASSFQGLVFSRELFF.

The gene calls are TRBV19 and TRBJ1-2; 8 bases map to TRBD1. Trimming removed 5 bases from V and 7 bases from J; junction bases left unmatched: 9. The germline V gene encodes CDR1 LNHDA and CDR2 SQIVND (reference sequence). The CDR3 is made up of 14 amino acids. Here the CDR3 reads CASSDRTGIPGYTF. In nucleotides, the CDR3 is TGTGCCAGTAGTGATCGGACAGGGATACCTGGCTACACCTTC.

This chain connects TRBV16 to TRBJ2-3, with 7 bases lining up with TRBD2. The CDR3 has 16 amino acids. In germline, CDR1 is KGHSY, CDR2 FQNENV. V lost 4 bases, J lost 2 bases, and 9 bases stayed unmatched. CDR3 loop: CASSRESGATTDTQYF. The CDR3 nucleotides are TGTGCCAGCAGCCGGGAGAGCGGGGCAACCACAGATACGCAGTATTTT.

V gene TRBV5-1 combines with J gene TRBJ1-4, with D perhaps TRBD1 (5 bases). There are 13 residues in the CDR3. Deletions cut 7 bases from V and 10 bases from J, with 17 bases between. Germline CDR1 is SGHRS and CDR2 is YFSETQ. CDR3 sequence reads: CASGETERGKLFF. The CDR3 coding sequence is TGCGCCAGCGGAGAGACAGAAAGGGGAAAACTGTTTTTT.

The chain combines TRBV5-1 with TRBJ2-2; TRBD1 matches 12 bases. CDR1 SGHRS and CDR2 YFSETQ come from the germline V gene. The length of the CDR3 is 19 residues. V lost 4 bases to trimming and J lost 7 bases; unmatched junction nucleotides: 17. This chain's CDR3 is CASSPTAGTGGGKGGELFF. CDR3 sequence (DNA): TGCGCCAGCAGCCCGACAGCGGGGACAGGGGGCGGAAAAGGCGGGGAGCTGTTTTTT.

The chain employs TRBV9 and TRBJ1-1; D possibly corresponds to TRBD1 (6 bases). From germline, CDR1 is SGDLS and CDR2 YYNGEE. V was clipped by 3 bases and J by 4 bases, with 13 bases between them. CDR3 size: 14 residues. CDR3 nucleotide sequence: TGTGCCAGCAGCGCCCACAGGGATCGCACTGAAGCTTTCTTT. Translated: CASSAHRDRTEAFF.

The J gene is TRBJ2-2, the V gene TRBV6-5, with 11 bases that match TRBD2. V lost 5 bases, J lost 8 bases, and 7 bases stayed unmatched. The CDR3 runs 15 residues. Germline V CDR1 and CDR2: MNHEY, SVGAGI. CDR3 protein: CASSRPGTSGGELFF. The CDR3 DNA sequence: TGTGCCAGCAGTCGCCCCGGGACTAGCGGTGGGGAGCTGTTTTTT.

The V call is TRBV18, the J call TRBJ1-2, with TRBD1 identical over 7 bases. The CDR3 loop spans 16 amino acids. In germline, CDR1 is KGHSH, CDR2 LQKENI. V lost 2 bases to trimming and J lost 0 bases; unmatched junction nucleotides: 6. The CDR3 DNA sequence: TGTGCCAGCTCACCAGCGAGGGGGCCCGCTAACTATGGCTACACCTTC. Protein product: CASSPARGPANYGYTF.

This clone was observed a handful of times. This chain joins TRBV28 and TRBJ2-3; unclear D gene. CDR1 is MDHEN, CDR2 SYDVKM, per germline. Trimming left V 3 bases short and J 1 base short, with 8 bases between. CDR3 length: 14 amino acids. The CDR3 region has the DNA TGTGCCAGCAGTTTCTTGCAGGGCACAGATACGCAGTATTTT. It encodes CASSFLQGTDTQYF. The entire variable domain, with the rest obtained from reference TRBV28 and TRBJ2-3, is as follows: DVKVTQSSRYLVKRTGEKVFLECVQDMDHENMFWYRQDPGLGLRLIYFSYDVKMKEKGDIPEGYSVSREKKERFSLILESASTNQTSMYLCASSFLQGTDTQYFGPGTRLTVL.

The rearrangement links TRBV7-9 to TRBJ2-7; D possibly corresponds to TRBD1 (6 bases). The V end lost 5 bases, the J end lost 5 bases, and 10 bases lay between the germline ends. The CDR3 extends over 12 amino acids. The germline CDR1 and CDR2 sequences are SEHNR and FQNEAQ (reference sequence). Here the CDR3 DNA reads TGTGCCAGCAGCCTCGACAGGAACGAGCAGTACTTC. It specifies CASSLDRNEQYF.

The rearrangement joins TRBV28 to TRBJ1-2; maybe TRBD1 (6 bases). The V end lost 6 bases, the J end lost 7 bases, and 12 bases lay between the germline ends. CDR1 MDHEN and CDR2 SYDVKM come from the germline V gene. The CDR3 spans 12 residues. The CDR3 reads CASSSGHFGYTF. CDR3 DNA sequence: TGTGCCAGCAGCTCGGGACACTTTGGCTACACCTTC.

For this clone: Germline is not matched at one junction end, which may reflect a read error. The sample has other DNA sequences that encode this CDR3 too. The genes are TRBV3-1 (or the pseudogene TRBV3-2) and TRBJ2-7; 10 nucleotides match TRBD2. Germline lookup yields CDR1 LGHDT and CDR2 YNNKEL (reference sequence). The CDR3 has 13 residues. The chain's CDR3 is CASEFSGGNEQYF. Here the CDR3 DNA reads TGTGCCAGCGAGTTTAGCGGGGGGAACGAGCAGTATTTC.

V and J are TRBV1 and TRBJ2-3; no DNA check was done on the table's D call, TRBD2. TRBV1 is flagged as a pseudogene. CDR3 length: 12 amino acids. The CDR3 DNA reads as TGCACCAGCAGCCCGTTTACAGATACGCAGTATTTT. It specifies CTSSPFTDTQYF.

The chain has TRBV4-1 and TRBJ2-1, with 7 bases identical to TRBD1. The CDR3 has 15 amino acids. CDR1 and CDR2 (germline): MGHRA, YSYEKL. With 3 bases clipped from V and 4 bases from J, the junction kept 6 bases outside the gene matches. In DNA form, the CDR3 reads TGCGCCAGCAGCCACGGTGACAGGGCTTACAATGAGCAGTTCTTC. This translates into CASSHGDRAYNEQFF.